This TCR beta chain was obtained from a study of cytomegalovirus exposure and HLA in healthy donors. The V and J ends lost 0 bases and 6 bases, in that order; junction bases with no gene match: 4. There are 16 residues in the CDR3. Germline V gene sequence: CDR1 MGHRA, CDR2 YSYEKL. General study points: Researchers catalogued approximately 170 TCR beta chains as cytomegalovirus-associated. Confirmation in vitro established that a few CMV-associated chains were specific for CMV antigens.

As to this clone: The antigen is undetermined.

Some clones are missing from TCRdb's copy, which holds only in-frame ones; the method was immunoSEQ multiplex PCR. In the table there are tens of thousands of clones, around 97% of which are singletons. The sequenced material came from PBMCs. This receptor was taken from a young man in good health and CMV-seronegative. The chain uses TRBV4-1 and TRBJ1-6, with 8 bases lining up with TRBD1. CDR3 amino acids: CASSQEHTGGNSPLHF. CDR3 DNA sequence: TGCGCCAGCAGCCAAGAACATACAGGGGGTAATTCACCCCTCCACTTT.